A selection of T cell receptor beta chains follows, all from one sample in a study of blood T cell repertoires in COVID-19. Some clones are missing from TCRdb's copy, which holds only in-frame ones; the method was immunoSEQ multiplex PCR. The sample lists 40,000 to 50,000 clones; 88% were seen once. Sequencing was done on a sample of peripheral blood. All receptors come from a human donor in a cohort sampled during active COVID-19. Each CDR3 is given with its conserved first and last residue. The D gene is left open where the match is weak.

CASKRSLGQETQYF NA TRBJ2-5 TRBV19
CAISGTGGIGNTEAFF TRBD1 TRBJ1-1 TRBV10-3
CATSRDRQRQSMYTEAFF NA TRBJ1-1 TRBV15
CASRGGTTPWNEQFF TRBD2 TRBJ2-1 TRBV2
CASSEIAGGSYNEQFF TRBD2 TRBJ2-1 TRBV14
CAWSATTGTNEKLFF NA TRBJ1-4 TRBV30
CASSLSGTSDNEKLFF NA TRBJ1-4 TRBV19
CSVGGQGNTEAFF TRBD1 TRBJ1-1 TRBV29-1
CASSASGRPYNEQFF TRBD2 TRBJ2-1 TRBV3-1/TRBV3-2
CASSPGLAVQETQYF TRBD2 TRBJ2-5 TRBV5-4
CASSTGGNQLNTGELFF TRBD2 TRBJ2-2 TRBV5-4
CASSLRTVTNTEAFF NA TRBJ1-1 TRBV27
CASSLGLAGGVETQYF TRBD2 TRBJ2-5 TRBV5-1
CASTLAGGEQFF NA TRBJ2-1 TRBV5-8
CASRPERGGDTYEQYF NA TRBJ2-7 TRBV21-1
CASSTGRSPLHF NA TRBJ1-6 TRBV28
CASSIVLRRDATNEKLFF NA TRBJ1-4 TRBV19
CASSERQGCSGNTIYF NA TRBJ1-3 TRBV21-1
CASKSSGTGESYEQYF TRBD1 TRBJ2-7 TRBV19
CASSQLAGGASYNEQFF TRBD2 TRBJ2-1 TRBV7-8
CATSRDSLNQPQHF NA TRBJ1-5 TRBV15
CSVEDWASGTDTQYF NA TRBJ2-3 TRBV29-1